The T cell receptor beta chain described here comes from a study of T cells in localized non-small cell lung cancer. Findings and caveats of the study: Adjacent lung exhibited a median of about 50 among the 100 most abundant tumor clones.

This clone appeared once. Its antigen is still unknown. TCRdb's table, derived via immunoSEQ multiplex PCR, lists solely in-frame clones and lacks some. This sample has 20,000 to 30,000 clones, with about 85% found just once. The source is a man aged 35-69 years with stage III squamous cell lung carcinoma. Specimen: peripheral blood, collected before any cancer treatment.

DNA for the CDR3: TGTGCCAGCAGTTACTCCTCCACACCGGGAGAAAAACTGTTTTTT. Its translation: CASSYSSTPGEKLFF. This chain uses TRBV6-5 with TRBJ1-4; D not resolved. This CDR3 comprises 15 residues. V was pared by 0 bases and J by 8 bases, with 13 bases between. Germline V gene lookup returns CDR1 MNHEY and CDR2 SVGAGI.